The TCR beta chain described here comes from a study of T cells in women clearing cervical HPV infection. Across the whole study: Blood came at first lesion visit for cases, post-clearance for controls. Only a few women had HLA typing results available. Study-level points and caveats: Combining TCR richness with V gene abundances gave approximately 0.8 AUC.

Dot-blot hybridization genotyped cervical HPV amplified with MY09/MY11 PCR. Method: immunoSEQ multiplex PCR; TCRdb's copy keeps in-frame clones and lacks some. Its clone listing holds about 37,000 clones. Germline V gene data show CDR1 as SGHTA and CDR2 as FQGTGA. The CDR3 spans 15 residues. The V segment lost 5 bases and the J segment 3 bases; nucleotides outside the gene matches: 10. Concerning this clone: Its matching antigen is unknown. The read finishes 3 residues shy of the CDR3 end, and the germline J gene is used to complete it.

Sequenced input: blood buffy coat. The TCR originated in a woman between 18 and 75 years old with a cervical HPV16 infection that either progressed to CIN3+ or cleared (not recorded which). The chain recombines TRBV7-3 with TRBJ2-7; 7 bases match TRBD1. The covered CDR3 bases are TGTGCCAGCAGCCCAATGGGGACAGAGTTCTACGAG. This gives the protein CASSPMGTEFYE. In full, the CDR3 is CASSPMGTEFYEQYF.